The 23 T cell receptor beta chains reported below all come from one sample, sequenced in a study of T cell changes during pregnancy in multiple sclerosis. Sequencing was performed with immunoSEQ multiplex PCR; in TCRdb, only in-frame clones are kept and a portion is missing. The sample contains tens of thousands of clones, 90% to 95% of which appear only once. Sequenced here: CD8+ T cells from peripheral blood mononuclear cells, sampled in the third trimester of pregnancy. The origin of the receptors is a female donor with multiple sclerosis, enrolled in a pregnancy study.

The chain recombines TRBV6-1 with TRBJ2-7, with TRBD1 identical over 9 bases. The CDR3 is made up of 15 amino acids. The V gene's germline CDR1 is MNHNS and CDR2 SASEGT. The V segment lost 2 bases and the J segment 5 bases; nucleotides outside the gene matches: 7. The chain's CDR3 is CASSERTGDIDEQYF. DNA of the CDR3: TGTGCCAGCAGTGAACGGACAGGGGATATCGACGAGCAGTACTTC.

The chain recombines TRBV15 with TRBJ1-1; D gene ambiguous. V was pared by 9 bases and J by 1 base, with 9 bases between. The CDR3 extends over 12 amino acids. Germline values: CDR1 LNHNV, CDR2 YYDKDF (reference sequence). The CDR3 region has the DNA TGTGCCACAGAAAAGAGGAACACTGAAGCTTTCTTT. This sequence encodes CATEKRNTEAFF.

The chain employs TRBV5-4 and TRBJ1-6, with 7 nucleotides matching TRBD1. The CDR3 covers 17 residues. V lost 7 bases, J lost 7 bases, and 17 bases stayed unmatched. In germline, CDR1 is SGHNT, CDR2 YYREEE (reference sequence). CDR3 residues: CASGDRAEAYGNSPLHF. CDR3 in DNA: TGTGCCAGCGGCGACAGGGCGGAGGCATATGGAAATTCACCCCTCCACTTT.

V is TRBV29-1 and J is TRBJ1-2, with D unresolved. The CDR3 is 12 residues long. Trimming pared 1 base from V and 5 bases from J, leaving 8 bases between. The germline V gene encodes CDR1 SQVTM and CDR2 ANQGSEA. The CDR3 nucleotides read TGCAGCGTTGAAGGAGGGAGTTATGGCTACACCTTC. Protein product: CSVEGGSYGYTF.

V and J are TRBV7-9 and TRBJ2-7; no reliable D call. This CDR3 comprises 12 residues. Between the trimmed V and J ends, which lost 6 bases and 1 base, there was a span of 7 bases. Germline values: CDR1 SEHNR, CDR2 FQNEAQ (reference sequence). The CDR3 coding sequence is TGTGCCAGCAGTCTTTCGTCCTACGAGCAGTACTTC. Protein: CASSLSSYEQYF.

This clone was seen only once. The chain couples TRBV7-8 to TRBJ2-3; D is ambiguous. Trimming shortened V by 5 bases and J by 1 base, and 13 bases separated the two germline ends. This CDR3 is 15 amino acids long. Germline values: CDR1 SGHVS, CDR2 FQNEAQ. CDR3 in amino acids: CASSNLMTGTDTQYF. Here the CDR3 DNA reads TGTGCCAGCAGCAACCTCATGACTGGCACAGATACGCAGTATTTT.

This chain connects TRBV27 to TRBJ1-2, with 7 bases that match TRBD1. The trim removed 4 bases at V and 2 bases at J, leaving 7 bases unmatched. Germline CDR1 is MNHEY and CDR2 is SMNVEV (reference sequence). The CDR3 is 15 residues long. The CDR3 sequence is CASSYLGGQNYGYTF. The CDR3 DNA sequence: TGTGCCAGCAGTTACCTCGGGGGACAGAACTATGGCTACACCTTC.

The V gene is TRBV4-2, the J gene TRBJ2-1; 7 nucleotides agree with TRBD2. With V trimmed by 1 base and J by 4 bases, 16 bases remained unmatched. From germline, CDR1 is LGHNA and CDR2 YNFKEQ. This CDR3 comprises 19 residues. The CDR3 sequence: CASSQAPPGGGNIYNEQFF. As DNA, the CDR3 is TGTGCCAGCAGCCAAGCGCCCCCTGGGGGAGGGAATATTTACAATGAGCAGTTCTTC.

The chain has TRBV19 and TRBJ2-7; possibly TRBD2 for D (6 bases). Deletions cut 2 bases from V and 0 bases from J, with 8 bases between. The CDR3 runs to 14 residues. The V gene's germline CDR1 is LNHDA and CDR2 SQIVND (reference sequence). CDR3: CASSIRGSSYEQYF. The CDR3 DNA reads TGTGCCAGTAGTATACGGGGGAGCTCCTACGAGCAGTACTTC. Looking up the rest from reference TRBV19 and TRBJ2-7 gives the full variable domain: DGGITQSPKYLFRKEGQNVTLSCEQNLNHDAMYWYRQDPGQGLRLIYYSQIVNDFQKGDIAEGYSVSREKKESFPLTVTSAQKNPTAFYLCASSIRGSSYEQYFGPGTRLTVT.

The rearrangement links TRBV27 to TRBJ1-1; D is unclear. V lost 3 bases and J 7 bases, leaving 15 bases between the germline ends. This CDR3 is 14 amino acids long. The germline CDR1 and CDR2 sequences are MNHEY and SMNVEV (reference sequence). The CDR3 nucleotides read TGTGCCAGCAGTTTGGTCGAGGCAGCCGGTGAAGCTTTCTTT. It codes for CASSLVEAAGEAFF.

The rearrangement links TRBV7-6 to TRBJ2-3; 10 nucleotides align to TRBD2. Germline lookup yields CDR1 SGHVS and CDR2 FNYEAQ. The CDR3 is 17 residues long. With 1 base clipped from V and 3 bases from J, the junction kept 7 bases outside the gene matches. CDR3 residues: CASSLVSGGRHTDTQYF. As DNA, the CDR3 is TGTGCCAGCAGCTTAGTTAGCGGGGGGCGTCATACAGATACGCAGTATTTT.

The chain combines TRBV27 with TRBJ2-1, with D possibly being TRBD2 (5 bases). CDR1 is MNHEY, CDR2 SMNVEV, per germline (reference sequence). There are 12 residues in the CDR3. V was cut by 2 bases and J by 9 bases, with 8 bases left in between. This CDR3 reads CASSLRGTEQFF. CDR3 DNA: TGTGCCAGCAGTTTACGGGGTACTGAGCAGTTCTTC.

V gene TRBV7-9 combines with J gene TRBJ1-2; perhaps TRBD1 as D (5 bases). CDR1 and CDR2 from the germline V gene are SEHNR and FQNEAQ (reference sequence). V lost 5 bases and J 7 bases, leaving 20 bases between the germline ends. The CDR3 totals 15 residues. CDR3 loop: CASSPGGARIGGYTF. As DNA, the CDR3 is TGTGCCAGCAGCCCAGGAGGGGCCAGAATAGGTGGCTACACCTTC.

The chain uses TRBV6-1 and TRBJ2-7; a weak D match, TRBD2 (5 bases). From germline, CDR1 is MNHNS and CDR2 SASEGT. The CDR3 contains 17 residues. Trimming cost V 2 bases and J 5 bases, with 22 bases left between them. The CDR3 nucleotides are TGTGCCAGCAGTGAAACAGTGACTACCGTCGACCCCAACGAGCAGTACTTC. Translated, it gives CASSETVTTVDPNEQYF.

The chain is built from TRBV6-1 and TRBJ2-7, with D possibly matching TRBD1 (5 bases). The CDR3 runs to 13 residues. Germline V gives CDR1 MNHNS, CDR2 SASEGT. V lost 0 bases and J 4 bases, leaving 7 bases between the germline ends. The CDR3 nucleotides are TGTGCCAGCAGTGAAGCAGGGGATTACGAGCAGTACTTC. Encoded protein: CASSEAGDYEQYF.

The chain recombines TRBV9 with TRBJ2-3; 12 bases match TRBD2. V shed 0 bases, J shed 0 bases, and the junction held 8 bases outside the gene matches. Germline V gives CDR1 SGDLS, CDR2 YYNGEE. This CDR3 comprises 19 residues. The CDR3 DNA reads TGTGCCAGCAGCGTAGAGGCTAGCGGGGGGGCGTCGAGCACAGATACGCAGTATTTT. Its protein product is CASSVEASGGASSTDTQYF.

CDR3 nucleotides: TGTGCCAGCAGCGATGAAGGGGATTGGGCCAACGTCCTGACTTTC. It encodes CASSDEGDWANVLTF. The chain joins TRBV9 to TRBJ2-6; perhaps TRBD1 as D (5 bases). V lost 3 bases and J lost 5, with 12 bases in between. This CDR3 contains 15 residues. Germline CDR1 reads SGDLS; CDR2 reads YYNGEE.

The rearrangement links TRBV5-7 to TRBJ2-7; 7 bases agree with TRBD1. TRBV5-7 is assigned to the ORF class and has an uncertain function. J lost 0 bases, V lost 4 bases, and 10 bases had no gene match. The CDR3 contains 16 residues. The CDR3 loop is CASSPGPGQSSYEQYF. CDR3 sequence (DNA): TGTGCCAGCAGCCCCGGACCGGGACAGAGCTCCTACGAGCAGTACTTC.

The chain links TRBV19 to TRBJ2-5, with D maybe TRBD2 (5 bases). The CDR3 is 16 residues long. V was trimmed by 0 bases and J by 2 bases, leaving 13 bases between them. Germline CDR1 reads LNHDA; CDR2 reads SQIVND (reference sequence). CDR3 DNA: TGTGCCAGTAGTATAGATCTTGTTACGGGGCAAGAGACCCAGTACTTC. The encoded protein is CASSIDLVTGQETQYF.

The chain uses TRBV13 and TRBJ2-2; 7 bases align to TRBD1. After removal of 1 base from V and 1 base from J, the junction contained 3 bases not matched to a gene. This CDR3 region has 16 residues. Germline V gene lookup returns CDR1 PRHDT and CDR2 FYEKMQ (reference sequence). CDR3 amino acids: CASSLDRTGNTGELFF. The DNA of the CDR3 is TGTGCCAGCAGCTTAGATCGGACAGGGAACACCGGGGAGCTGTTTTTT. Combining the CDR3 with reference TRBV13 and TRBJ2-2 gives the whole variable domain AAGVIQSPRHLIKEKRETATLKCYPIPRHDTVYWYQQGPGQDPQFLISFYEKMQSDKGSIPDRFSAQQFSDYHSELNMSSLELGDSALYFCASSLDRTGNTGELFFGEGSRLTVL.

The chain joins TRBV4-1 to TRBJ1-1; D is unclear. The CDR3 is 12 residues long. V lost 1 base and J lost 7, with 7 bases in between. The germline gives CDR1 MGHRA, CDR2 YSYEKL. In DNA, the CDR3 is TGCGCCAGCAGCCAAGTGGCCAGTGAAGCTTTCTTT. Its translation is CASSQVASEAFF.

The V and J genes are TRBV9 and TRBJ2-1; TRBD1 aligns across 7 bases. The ends lost 3 bases at V and 7 bases at J; junction bases unmatched: 13. This CDR3 has 16 residues. Germline lookup yields CDR1 SGDLS and CDR2 YYNGEE. In DNA form, the CDR3 reads TGTGCCAGCAGCGCATCCCTCGACAGGGTCGGGAATGAGCAGTTCTTC. Translation: CASSASLDRVGNEQFF.

The chain is built from TRBV5-1 and TRBJ2-1; D call uncertain. V gave up 4 bases and J gave up 5 bases, with 10 bases separating them. This CDR3 is built from 13 residues. Looked up from germline, CDR1 is SGHRS and CDR2 is YFSETQ. The CDR3 protein is CASSLLQDNEQFF. As DNA, the CDR3 is TGCGCCAGCAGCCTGCTGCAGGACAATGAGCAGTTCTTC.